The rows below give T cell receptor beta chains drawn from one sample of a study of control samples from healthy donors and cancer patients. Only in-frame clones appear in the TCRdb table, and some are missing; sequencing was by immunoSEQ multiplex PCR. This table holds roughly 100,000 clones, about 90% found once. Sequencing input: blood. The receptor set was obtained from a woman aged 18-29 years in good health. Each CDR3 is given with its conserved first and last residue. Each record gives: D gene, J gene, V gene, CDR3 protein. The D gene is left open where the match is weak.

d_call: TRBD1; j_call: TRBJ1-3; v_call: TRBV4-1; cdr3_aa: CASSQGRQGRAGNTIYF
d_call: TRBD2; j_call: TRBJ2-3; v_call: TRBV18; cdr3_aa: CASSPMGLAGLLDTQYF
d_call: TRBD2; j_call: TRBJ2-5; v_call: TRBV6-2/TRBV6-3; cdr3_aa: CASSYFGTSGGRKTQYF
d_call: -; j_call: TRBJ1-4; v_call: TRBV20-1; cdr3_aa: CSAPYNEKLFF
d_call: TRBD1; j_call: TRBJ2-1; v_call: TRBV2; cdr3_aa: CASRQGPNYNEQFF
d_call: -; j_call: TRBJ1-1; v_call: TRBV11-3; cdr3_aa: CASSLRRDTEAFF
d_call: -; j_call: TRBJ2-7; v_call: TRBV6-2/TRBV6-3; cdr3_aa: CASSGTSYEQYF
d_call: TRBD1; j_call: TRBJ1-5; v_call: TRBV5-6; cdr3_aa: CASSRDRGSNQPQHF
d_call: -; j_call: TRBJ1-1; v_call: TRBV5-6; cdr3_aa: CASSWTVNTEAFF
d_call: -; j_call: TRBJ1-3; v_call: TRBV27; cdr3_aa: CARGVSGNTIYF
d_call: TRBD1; j_call: TRBJ1-5; v_call: TRBV19; cdr3_aa: CASSMTGTVNQPQHF
d_call: TRBD1; j_call: TRBJ1-2; v_call: TRBV19; cdr3_aa: CASSMSGTGRGYTF
d_call: -; j_call: TRBJ2-1; v_call: TRBV2; cdr3_aa: CASSPGVSEQFF
d_call: -; j_call: TRBJ2-3; v_call: TRBV4-3; cdr3_aa: CASSQGPQGPADTQYF
d_call: -; j_call: TRBJ2-1; v_call: TRBV28; cdr3_aa: CASSLGEQFF
d_call: -; j_call: TRBJ2-2; v_call: TRBV18; cdr3_aa: CASSPDGDTGELFF
d_call: -; j_call: TRBJ1-3; v_call: TRBV28; cdr3_aa: CASLRPGNTIYF
d_call: -; j_call: TRBJ2-3; v_call: TRBV21-1; cdr3_aa: CASSKFPDTDTQYF
d_call: -; j_call: TRBJ1-2; v_call: TRBV7-9; cdr3_aa: CASSLDNYGYTF
d_call: -; j_call: TRBJ1-2; v_call: TRBV4-1; cdr3_aa: CASSQGAVPRRDYGYTF
d_call: -; j_call: TRBJ1-5; v_call: TRBV6-1; cdr3_aa: CASSERGFRDTGNQPQHF
d_call: TRBD2; j_call: TRBJ2-7; v_call: TRBV20-1; cdr3_aa: CSASGLAAWEQYF
d_call: -; j_call: TRBJ2-1; v_call: TRBV2; cdr3_aa: CASSERDLSYNEQFF
d_call: -; j_call: TRBJ1-4; v_call: TRBV6-5; cdr3_aa: CASSYSGRGDEKLFF
d_call: -; j_call: TRBJ1-2; v_call: TRBV19; cdr3_aa: CASSPGPGYGYTF
d_call: TRBD1; j_call: TRBJ1-5; v_call: TRBV3-1/TRBV3-2; cdr3_aa: CASSQDGDRVSWQPQHF
d_call: TRBD2; j_call: TRBJ2-3; v_call: TRBV30; cdr3_aa: CAWKGGGPSTDTQYF
d_call: -; j_call: TRBJ2-7; v_call: TRBV7-5; cdr3_aa: CARSLDASSYEQYF
d_call: -; j_call: TRBJ1-1; v_call: TRBV27; cdr3_aa: CASSLKGGTEAFF
d_call: -; j_call: TRBJ1-4; v_call: TRBV6-5; cdr3_aa: CAIRRGTLYYEKLFF
d_call: TRBD1; j_call: TRBJ2-2; v_call: TRBV25-1; cdr3_aa: CASRAGTENTGELFF
d_call: -; j_call: TRBJ2-2; v_call: TRBV15; cdr3_aa: CATSRGGRVAPNTGELFF
d_call: TRBD1; j_call: TRBJ1-2; v_call: TRBV4-1; cdr3_aa: CASSQGSGTDFLYGYTF
d_call: TRBD1; j_call: TRBJ2-5; v_call: TRBV7-7; cdr3_aa: CASSLTDRRQETQYF
d_call: TRBD1; j_call: TRBJ1-2; v_call: TRBV4-1; cdr3_aa: CASSQLTDRDGYTF
d_call: TRBD1; j_call: TRBJ2-3; v_call: TRBV19; cdr3_aa: CASSITSTGGGTDTQYF
d_call: TRBD2; j_call: TRBJ2-5; v_call: TRBV7-2; cdr3_aa: CASSQRLAGAETQYF
d_call: TRBD1; j_call: TRBJ2-7; v_call: TRBV5-1; cdr3_aa: CASSFDRVSYEQYF
d_call: -; j_call: TRBJ2-5; v_call: TRBV30; cdr3_aa: CAWGDKRDQETQYF
d_call: TRBD1; j_call: TRBJ2-1; v_call: TRBV9; cdr3_aa: CASSPTGVWYNEQFF
d_call: TRBD2; j_call: TRBJ2-1; v_call: TRBV30; cdr3_aa: CAWSVLSGGVGEQFF
d_call: TRBD1; j_call: TRBJ2-3; v_call: TRBV6-5; cdr3_aa: CASSETGRATQYF